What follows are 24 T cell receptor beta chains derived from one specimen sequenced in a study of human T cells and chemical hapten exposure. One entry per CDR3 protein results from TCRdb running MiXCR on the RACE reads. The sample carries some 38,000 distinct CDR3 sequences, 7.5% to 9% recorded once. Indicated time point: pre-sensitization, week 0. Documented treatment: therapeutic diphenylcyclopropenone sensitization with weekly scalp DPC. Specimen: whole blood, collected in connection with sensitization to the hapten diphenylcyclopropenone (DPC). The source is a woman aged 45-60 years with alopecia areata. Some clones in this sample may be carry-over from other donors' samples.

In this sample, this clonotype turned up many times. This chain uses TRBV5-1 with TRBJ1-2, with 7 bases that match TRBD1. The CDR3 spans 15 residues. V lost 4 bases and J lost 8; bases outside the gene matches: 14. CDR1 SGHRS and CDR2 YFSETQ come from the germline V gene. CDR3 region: CASSQASQGGLGYTF. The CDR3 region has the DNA TGCGCCAGCAGCCAAGCCTCTCAGGGGGGACTCGGCTACACCTTC. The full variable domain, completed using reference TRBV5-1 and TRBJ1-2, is KAGVTQTPRYLIKTRGQQVTLSCSPISGHRSVSWYQQTPGQGLQFLFEYFSETQRNKGNFPGRFSGRQFSNSRSEMNVSTLELGDSALYLCASSQASQGGLGYTFGSGTRLTVV.

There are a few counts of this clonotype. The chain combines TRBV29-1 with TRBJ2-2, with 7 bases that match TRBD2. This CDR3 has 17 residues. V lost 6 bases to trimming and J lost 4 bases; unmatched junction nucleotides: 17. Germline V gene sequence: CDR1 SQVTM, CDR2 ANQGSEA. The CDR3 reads CSVPRASGFTGTGELFF. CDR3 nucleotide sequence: TGCAGCGTACCAAGAGCTAGCGGTTTTACGGGCACCGGGGAGCTGTTTTTT.

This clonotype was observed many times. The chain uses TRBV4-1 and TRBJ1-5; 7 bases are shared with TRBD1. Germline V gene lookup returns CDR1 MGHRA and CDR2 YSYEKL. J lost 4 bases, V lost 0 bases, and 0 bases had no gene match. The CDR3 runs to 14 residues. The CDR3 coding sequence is TGCGCCAGCAGCCAAGAACAGGGGAATCAGCCCCAGCATTTT. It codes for CASSQEQGNQPQHF.

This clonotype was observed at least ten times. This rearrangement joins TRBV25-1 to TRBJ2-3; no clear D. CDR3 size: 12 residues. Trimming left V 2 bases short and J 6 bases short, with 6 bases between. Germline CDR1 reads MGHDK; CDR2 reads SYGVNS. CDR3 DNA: TGTGCCAGCAGTGAAGTAGGGGATACGCAGTATTTT. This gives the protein CASSEVGDTQYF. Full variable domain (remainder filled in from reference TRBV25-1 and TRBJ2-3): EADIYQTPRYLVIGTGKKITLECSQTMGHDKMYWYQQDPGMELHLIHYSYGVNSTEKGDLSSESTVSRIRTEHFPLTLESARPSHTSQYLCASSEVGDTQYFGPGTRLTVL.

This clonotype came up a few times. CDR3 amino acids: CASSPFSYEQYF. In nucleotides, the CDR3 is TGTGCCAGCAGTCCCTTTTCCTACGAGCAGTACTTC. The chain links TRBV6-1 to TRBJ2-7; D is unresolved. V gave up 5 bases and J gave up 1 base, with 6 bases separating them. The CDR3 sequence is 12 residues long. From germline, CDR1 is MNHNS and CDR2 SASEGT.

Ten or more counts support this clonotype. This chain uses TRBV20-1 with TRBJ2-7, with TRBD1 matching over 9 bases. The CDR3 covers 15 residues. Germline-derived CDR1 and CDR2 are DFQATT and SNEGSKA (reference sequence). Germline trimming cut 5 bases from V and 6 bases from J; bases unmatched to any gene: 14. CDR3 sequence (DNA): TGCAGTGCTCGACAACCGGGACAGGGACAACGCGAGCAGTACTTC. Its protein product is CSARQPGQGQREQYF.

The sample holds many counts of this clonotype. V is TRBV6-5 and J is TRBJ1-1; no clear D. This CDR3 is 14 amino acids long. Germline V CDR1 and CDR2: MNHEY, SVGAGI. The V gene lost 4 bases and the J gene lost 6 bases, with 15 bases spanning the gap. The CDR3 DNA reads TGTGCCAGCAGTTCGGCTTTCCAGATCTCTGAAGCTTTCTTT. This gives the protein CASSSAFQISEAFF.

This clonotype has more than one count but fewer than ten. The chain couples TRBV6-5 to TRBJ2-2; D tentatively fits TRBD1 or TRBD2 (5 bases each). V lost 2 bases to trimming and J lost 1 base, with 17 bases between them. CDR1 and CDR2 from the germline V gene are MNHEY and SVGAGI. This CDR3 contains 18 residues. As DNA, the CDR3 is TGTGCCAGCAGTTACCCCCCTTTTGGGGACGTGAACACCGGGGAGCTGTTTTTT. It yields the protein CASSYPPFGDVNTGELFF.

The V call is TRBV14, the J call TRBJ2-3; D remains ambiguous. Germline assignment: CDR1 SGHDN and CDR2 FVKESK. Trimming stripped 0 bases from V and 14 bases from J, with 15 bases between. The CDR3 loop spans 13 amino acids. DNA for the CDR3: TGTGCCAGCAGCCAAGAATTAAGCGTTAGTCCGTATTTT. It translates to CASSQELSVSPYF.

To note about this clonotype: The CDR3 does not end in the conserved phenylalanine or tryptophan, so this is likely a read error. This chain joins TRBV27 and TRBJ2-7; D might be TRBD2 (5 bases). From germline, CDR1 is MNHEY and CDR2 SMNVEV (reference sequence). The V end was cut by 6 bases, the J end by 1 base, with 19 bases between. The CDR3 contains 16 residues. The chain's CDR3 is CASSVYGAAASYEQYI. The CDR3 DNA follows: TGTGCCAGCAGCGTGTATGGAGCGGCGGCGTCCTACGAGCAGTACATC.

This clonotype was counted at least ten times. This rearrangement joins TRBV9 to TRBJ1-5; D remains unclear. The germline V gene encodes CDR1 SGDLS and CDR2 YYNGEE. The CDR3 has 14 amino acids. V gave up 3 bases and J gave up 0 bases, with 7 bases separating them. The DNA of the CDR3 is TGTGCCAGCAGCGGCCGGAATAGCAATCAGCCCCAGCATTTT. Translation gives CASSGRNSNQPQHF.

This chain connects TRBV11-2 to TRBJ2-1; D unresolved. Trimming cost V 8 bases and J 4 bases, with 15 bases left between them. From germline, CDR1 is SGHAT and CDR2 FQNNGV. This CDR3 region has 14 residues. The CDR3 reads CASLRLRRYNEQFF. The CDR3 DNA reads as TGTGCCAGCCTCCGGTTGCGGAGATACAATGAGCAGTTCTTC.

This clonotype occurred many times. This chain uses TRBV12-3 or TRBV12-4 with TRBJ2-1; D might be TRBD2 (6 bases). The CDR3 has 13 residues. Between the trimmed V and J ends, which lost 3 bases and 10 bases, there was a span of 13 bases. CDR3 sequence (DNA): TGTGCCAGCAGTTTTTGGAGGGCCCAGGAGCAGTTCTTC. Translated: CASSFWRAQEQFF.

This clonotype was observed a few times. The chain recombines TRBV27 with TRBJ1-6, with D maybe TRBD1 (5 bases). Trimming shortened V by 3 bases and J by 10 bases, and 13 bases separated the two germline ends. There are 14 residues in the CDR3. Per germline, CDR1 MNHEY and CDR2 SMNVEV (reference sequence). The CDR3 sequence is CASSFILRGSPLHF. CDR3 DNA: TGTGCCAGCAGTTTTATCCTACGGGGGTCACCCCTCCACTTT.

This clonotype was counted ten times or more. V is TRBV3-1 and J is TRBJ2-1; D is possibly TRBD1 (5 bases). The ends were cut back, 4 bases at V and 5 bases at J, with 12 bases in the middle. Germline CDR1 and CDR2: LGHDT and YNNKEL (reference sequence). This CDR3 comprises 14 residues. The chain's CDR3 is CASSLSLRDNEQFF. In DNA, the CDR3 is TGTGCCAGCAGCCTTTCCCTCAGGGACAATGAGCAGTTCTTC.

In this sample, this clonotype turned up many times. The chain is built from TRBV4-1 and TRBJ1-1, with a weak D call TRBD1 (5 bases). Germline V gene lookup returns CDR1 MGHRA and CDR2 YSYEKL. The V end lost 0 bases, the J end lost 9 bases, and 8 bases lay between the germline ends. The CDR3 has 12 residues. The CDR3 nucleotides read TGCGCCAGCAGCCAAGAATGGGGGAAAGCTTTCTTT. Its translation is CASSQEWGKAFF.

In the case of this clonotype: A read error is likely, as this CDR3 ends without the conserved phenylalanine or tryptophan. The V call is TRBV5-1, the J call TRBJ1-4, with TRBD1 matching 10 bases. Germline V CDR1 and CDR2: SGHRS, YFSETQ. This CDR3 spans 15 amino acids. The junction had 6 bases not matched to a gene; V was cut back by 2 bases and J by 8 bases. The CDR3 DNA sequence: TGCGCCAGCAGCTTTTTCGGGACAGGGGACGAAAAACTGTTTTCT. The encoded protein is CASSFFGTGDEKLFS.

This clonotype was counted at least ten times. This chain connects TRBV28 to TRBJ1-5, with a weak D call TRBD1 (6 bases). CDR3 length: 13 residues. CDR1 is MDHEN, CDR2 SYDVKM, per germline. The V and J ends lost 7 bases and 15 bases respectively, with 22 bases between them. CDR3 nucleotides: TGTGCCAGCACCACCACCCTAGGGGGGCTCAGGCATTTT. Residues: CASTTTLGGLRHF.

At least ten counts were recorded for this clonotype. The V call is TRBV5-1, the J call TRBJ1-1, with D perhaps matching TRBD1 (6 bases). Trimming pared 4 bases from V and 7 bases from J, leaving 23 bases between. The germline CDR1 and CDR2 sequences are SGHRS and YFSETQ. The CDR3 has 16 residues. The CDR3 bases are TGCGCCAGCAGCCCGGAGGGCACCAGGGGAGGAGGTGAAGCTTTCTTT. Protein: CASSPEGTRGGGEAFF. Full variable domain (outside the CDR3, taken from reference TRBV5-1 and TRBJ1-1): KAGVTQTPRYLIKTRGQQVTLSCSPISGHRSVSWYQQTPGQGLQFLFEYFSETQRNKGNFPGRFSGRQFSNSRSEMNVSTLELGDSALYLCASSPEGTRGGGEAFFGQGTRLTVV.

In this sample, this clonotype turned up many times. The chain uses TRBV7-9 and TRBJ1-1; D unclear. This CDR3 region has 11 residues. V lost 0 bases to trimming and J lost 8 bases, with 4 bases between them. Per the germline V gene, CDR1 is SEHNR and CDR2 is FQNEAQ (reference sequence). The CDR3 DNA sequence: TGTGCCAGCAGCTTAGCTTACGAAGCTTTCTTT. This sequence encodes CASSLAYEAFF.

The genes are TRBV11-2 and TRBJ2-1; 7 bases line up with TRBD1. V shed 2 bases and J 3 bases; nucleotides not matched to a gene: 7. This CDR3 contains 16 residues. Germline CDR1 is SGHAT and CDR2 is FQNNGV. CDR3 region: CASSLRKTGYYNEQFF. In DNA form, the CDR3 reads TGTGCCAGCAGCTTACGGAAGACAGGGTACTACAATGAGCAGTTCTTC. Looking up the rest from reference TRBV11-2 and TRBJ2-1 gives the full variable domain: EAGVAQSPRYKIIEKRQSVAFWCNPISGHATLYWYQQILGQGPKLLIQFQNNGVVDDSQLPKDRFSAERLKGVDSTLKIQPAKLEDSAVYLCASSLRKTGYYNEQFFGPGTRLTVL.

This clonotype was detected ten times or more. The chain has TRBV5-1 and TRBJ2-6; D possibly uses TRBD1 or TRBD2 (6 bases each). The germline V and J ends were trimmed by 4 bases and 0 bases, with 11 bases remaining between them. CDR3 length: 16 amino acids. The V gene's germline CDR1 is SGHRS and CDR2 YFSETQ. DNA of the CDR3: TGCGCCAGCAGCGCGGGACATACCTCTGGGGCCAACGTCCTGACTTTC. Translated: CASSAGHTSGANVLTF.

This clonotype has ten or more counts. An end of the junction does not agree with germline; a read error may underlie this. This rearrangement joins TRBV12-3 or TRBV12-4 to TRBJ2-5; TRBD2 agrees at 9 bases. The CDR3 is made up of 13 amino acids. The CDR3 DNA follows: TGTGCCAGCAGTCTAGCGGGGACAGAGACCCAGTACTTC. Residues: CASSLAGTETQYF.

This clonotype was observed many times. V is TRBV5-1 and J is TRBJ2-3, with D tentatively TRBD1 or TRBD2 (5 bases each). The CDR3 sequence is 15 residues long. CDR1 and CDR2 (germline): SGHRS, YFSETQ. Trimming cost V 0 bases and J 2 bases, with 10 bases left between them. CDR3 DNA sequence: TGCGCCAGCAGCTTGGGAGCAGGGACCACAGATACGCAGTATTTT. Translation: CASSLGAGTTDTQYF.